These 16 T cell receptor beta chains were all obtained from the same sample, sequenced in a study of molecular identifiers for immune sequencing clone quantification. MiXCR, applied by TCRdb to the PCR reads, yields one record per CDR3 protein. The table records about half a million distinct CDR3 sequences, about 20% of them present only once. The sequenced sample was naive CD8+ T cells from blood, with Jurkat cell RNA spiked in. As for subset: FACS-sorted CD8+CD4-CCR7+CD45RA+ naive T cells. These receptors all come from a human donor in good health. Some libraries in this study had Jurkat cell RNA spiked in.

This clonotype was found many times. V is TRBV11-2 and J is TRBJ2-3; D unclear. From germline, CDR1 is SGHAT and CDR2 FQNNGV. Trimming removed 8 bases from V and 2 bases from J, with 5 bases in between. The CDR3 has 11 residues. The CDR3 sequence is CASGPTDTQYF. In DNA form, the CDR3 reads TGTGCCAGCGGACCCACAGATACGCAGTATTTT.

This clonotype was counted only a few times. V is TRBV19 and J is TRBJ1-1; no definite D call. From germline, CDR1 is LNHDA and CDR2 SQIVND (reference sequence). Between the trimmed V and J ends, which lost 1 base and 0 bases, there was a span of 18 bases. CDR3 length equals 18 residues. The CDR3 region is CASSIGEGLGYMNTEAFF. The CDR3 DNA follows: TGTGCCAGTAGTATAGGGGAGGGTCTCGGTTACATGAACACTGAAGCTTTCTTT. Combining the CDR3 with reference TRBV19 and TRBJ1-1 gives the whole variable domain DGGITQSPKYLFRKEGQNVTLSCEQNLNHDAMYWYRQDPGQGLRLIYYSQIVNDFQKGDIAEGYSVSREKKESFPLTVTSAQKNPTAFYLCASSIGEGLGYMNTEAFFGQGTRLTVV.

This clonotype was recorded a few times. The chain is built from TRBV28 and TRBJ2-7; 10 bases are a match to TRBD2. V shed 2 bases, J shed 7 bases, and the junction held 11 bases outside the gene matches. The CDR3 has 16 amino acids. Germline V gives CDR1 MDHEN, CDR2 SYDVKM. In DNA, the CDR3 is TGTGCCAGCAGTTTACCCCGCCTAGCGGGAGTGAGTGAGCAGTACTTC. This codes for CASSLPRLAGVSEQYF.

This clonotype was seen only a few times. This rearrangement joins TRBV6-2 or TRBV6-3 to TRBJ2-7; D is uncertain. Germline CDR1 MNHEY, CDR2 SVGEGT. The V end was cut by 0 bases, the J end by 3 bases, with 12 bases between. This CDR3 is built from 15 residues. This CDR3 is CASSYSDLKGYEQYF. CDR3 DNA: TGTGCCAGCAGTTACTCGGACCTAAAAGGCTACGAGCAGTACTTC.

The rearrangement joins TRBV9 to TRBJ2-2; possible D gene TRBD1, 5 bases. In germline, CDR1 is SGDLS, CDR2 YYNGEE. Trimming pared 2 bases from V and 6 bases from J, leaving 11 bases between. The CDR3 consists of 14 residues. The CDR3 sequence: CASSVTAASGELFF. CDR3 DNA sequence: TGTGCCAGCAGCGTGACAGCCGCGTCCGGGGAGCTGTTTTTT.

This clonotype appeared a few times. The chain links TRBV6-6 to TRBJ2-7; D is possibly TRBD2 (6 bases). Trimming pared 4 bases from V and 4 bases from J, leaving 11 bases between. Germline V gives CDR1 MNHNY, CDR2 SVGAGI (reference sequence). The CDR3 extends over 13 amino acids. CDR3 region: CASSWRDLYEQYF. The DNA of the CDR3 is TGTGCCAGCAGTTGGCGGGATCTTTACGAGCAGTACTTC.

This clonotype has ten or more counts. The chain joins TRBV20-1 to TRBJ2-4; D remains ambiguous. This CDR3 region has 13 residues. Germline values: CDR1 DFQATT, CDR2 SNEGSKA (reference sequence). Trimming took off 5 bases at V and 0 bases at J, with 8 bases between the two ends. In DNA form, the CDR3 reads TGCAGTGCTGGCTTGCTAGCCAAAAACATTCAGTACTTC. Translated: CSAGLLAKNIQYF.

This chain links TRBV3-1 with TRBJ1-2; unclear D gene. The germline CDR1 and CDR2 sequences are LGHDT and YNNKEL (reference sequence). V was cut by 4 bases and J by 4 bases, with 10 bases left in between. CDR3 length equals 13 residues. This CDR3 is CASSPGSAYGYTF. The CDR3 coding sequence is TGTGCCAGCAGCCCGGGTAGTGCCTATGGCTACACCTTC.

V and J are TRBV9 and TRBJ1-4; TRBD1 is a possible D gene (6 bases). Per germline, CDR1 SGDLS and CDR2 YYNGEE. The CDR3 extends over 15 amino acids. V lost 1 base and J lost 8, with 15 bases in between. CDR3 DNA: TGTGCCAGCAGCGTATCCGGGGGGCCGGAAGAAAAACTGTTTTTT. This codes for CASSVSGGPEEKLFF.

The chain has TRBV3-1 and TRBJ1-4, with TRBD1 matching 8 bases. Germline assignment: CDR1 LGHDT and CDR2 YNNKEL (reference sequence). The V gene end was trimmed by 4 bases and the J gene end by 0 bases; junction bases not matched to a gene: 4. This CDR3 contains 16 residues. The CDR3, as DNA: TGTGCCAGCAGCCTTGTGACAGGGGCAACTAATGAAAAACTGTTTTTT. This gives the protein CASSLVTGATNEKLFF.

This clonotype was recorded many times. The CDR3 DNA reads TGCAGTGCTAGAGAGGACCCGGGGCCGAACACTGAAGCTTTCTTT. Translating it yields CSAREDPGPNTEAFF. The chain recombines TRBV20-1 with TRBJ1-1, with D perhaps matching TRBD1 (5 bases). CDR3 length: 15 residues. Per the germline V gene, CDR1 is DFQATT and CDR2 is SNEGSKA (reference sequence). Trimming left V 0 bases short and J 1 base short, with 12 bases between.

J is TRBJ2-7 and V is TRBV7-2, with TRBD2 as a possible D gene (7 bases). The CDR3 spans 14 residues. The ends were cut back, 8 bases at V and 5 bases at J, with 19 bases in the middle. CDR1 SGHTA and CDR2 FQGNSA come from the germline V gene. The CDR3 DNA sequence: TGTGCCAGCCGCCCGCCCGGGGGGCTCGACGAGCAGTACTTC. This sequence encodes CASRPPGGLDEQYF.

V and J are TRBV29-1 and TRBJ2-7; a possible D gene is TRBD2 (5 bases). This CDR3 is 15 amino acids long. Per germline, CDR1 SQVTM and CDR2 ANQGSEA. V gave up 0 bases and J gave up 6 bases, with 18 bases separating them. The CDR3 coding sequence is TGCAGCGTTGAAGATAATAGTCGCACGGCGGGCGAGCAGTACTTC. It specifies CSVEDNSRTAGEQYF.

This clonotype was seen at least ten times. V and J are TRBV6-5 and TRBJ2-7; D gene uncertain. V shed 0 bases and J shed 5 bases, with 17 bases lying between them. The CDR3 is 16 residues long. CDR1 is MNHEY, CDR2 SVGAGI, per germline. CDR3 coding DNA: TGTGCCAGCAGTTACTCGGTCCGACTCCCGTCCCACGAGCAGTACTTC. Protein product: CASSYSVRLPSHEQYF.

This clonotype was observed a few times. V and J are TRBV11-2 and TRBJ2-3, with TRBD2 as a possible D gene (5 bases). CDR3 size: 18 residues. V lost 5 bases and J lost 2, with 23 bases in between. Germline CDR1 and CDR2: SGHAT and FQNNGV. The CDR3 region is CASSRPPFLRAATDTQYF. The CDR3 DNA sequence: TGTGCCAGCAGCCGACCCCCCTTTCTGCGGGCTGCCACAGATACGCAGTATTTT. The variable domain in full, with the rest retrieved from reference TRBV11-2 and TRBJ2-3, is EAGVAQSPRYKIIEKRQSVAFWCNPISGHATLYWYQQILGQGPKLLIQFQNNGVVDDSQLPKDRFSAERLKGVDSTLKIQPAKLEDSAVYLCASSRPPFLRAATDTQYFGPGTRLTVL.

This rearrangement joins TRBV10-3 to TRBJ2-7; TRBD2 agrees at 13 bases. Trimming removed 7 bases from V and 5 bases from J; junction bases left unmatched: 5. The CDR3 consists of 14 residues. Germline V gives CDR1 ENHRY, CDR2 SYGVKD. CDR3 in DNA: TGTGCCATCAAACTAGCGGGAGGGCTAGACGAGCAGTACTTC. Its translation is CAIKLAGGLDEQYF.